Below are 21 T cell receptor beta chains sequenced from a single sample in a study of neurological immune-mediated disorders. TCRdb re-analysed the 5' RACE reads in MiXCR, keeping a single row per CDR3 protein. The sample lists over 60,000 distinct CDR3 sequences, roughly 4.8% occurring once. Material: PBMCs. All receptors come from a woman aged 30 to 39 with multiple sclerosis.

The chain recombines TRBV20-1 with TRBJ2-1; D unresolved. V lost 6 bases, J lost 4 bases, and 4 bases lay in between. Germline CDR1 is DFQATT and CDR2 is SNEGSKA (reference sequence). This CDR3 is built from 10 residues. CDR3 DNA sequence: TGCAGTGCGATGTACAATGAGCAGTTCTTC. Translating it yields CSAMYNEQFF.

This clonotype has just a few counts. This chain uses TRBV6-5 with TRBJ1-2, with D maybe TRBD1 (6 bases). Germline V gene lookup returns CDR1 MNHEY and CDR2 SVGAGI. Trimming stripped 3 bases from V and 2 bases from J, with 10 bases between. This CDR3 is 14 amino acids long. The CDR3 DNA reads as TGTGCCAGCAGTTATGGGGGGCTGAACTATGGCTACACCTTC. It encodes CASSYGGLNYGYTF.

In this sample, this clonotype turned up many times. V gene TRBV20-1 combines with J gene TRBJ2-3; D is unclear. Germline CDR1 reads DFQATT; CDR2 reads SNEGSKA (reference sequence). V lost 3 bases to trimming and J lost 3 bases, with 7 bases between them. The CDR3 has 12 amino acids. The CDR3 nucleotides read TGCAGTGCTAGTGTAGGGACAGATACGCAGTATTTT. Its protein is CSASVGTDTQYF.

In its sample, this clonotype was seen many times. The chain carries TRBV5-1 and TRBJ2-2; D is unclear. Germline V CDR1 and CDR2: SGHRS, YFSETQ. Trimming stripped 0 bases from V and 2 bases from J, with 8 bases between. The CDR3 runs to 15 residues. The CDR3 DNA follows: TGCGCCAGCAGCTTGGGGGCAAGCAACACCGGGGAGCTGTTTTTT. Translating gives CASSLGASNTGELFF.

This clonotype was counted at least ten times. The genes are TRBV20-1 and TRBJ2-3, with 12 bases lining up with TRBD2. Germline V gives CDR1 DFQATT, CDR2 SNEGSKA (reference sequence). V lost 5 bases and J lost 6; bases outside the gene matches: 9. This CDR3 is 15 amino acids long. The CDR3 DNA is TGCAGTGCTGCGACTAGCGGGAGTTCCCCCGATACGCAGTATTTT. Amino acids: CSAATSGSSPDTQYF.

This clonotype was seen repeatedly, ten times or more. The J gene is TRBJ1-2, the V gene TRBV3-1; no definite D call. Trimming removed 0 bases from V and 1 base from J, with 9 bases in between. Germline CDR1 LGHDT, CDR2 YNNKEL (reference sequence). The CDR3 length is 15 residues. The CDR3 protein is CASSQEARLNYGYTF. DNA for the CDR3: TGTGCCAGCAGCCAAGAAGCCAGGCTTAACTATGGCTACACCTTC.

This clonotype was found many times. V usage is TRBV5-5 and J usage is TRBJ2-7; maybe TRBD1 (7 bases). The V gene lost 0 bases and the J gene lost 4 bases, with 14 bases spanning the gap. CDR3 length equals 15 residues. Germline-derived CDR1 and CDR2 are SGHKS and YYEKEE (reference sequence). The CDR3 bases are TGTGCCAGCAGCTTGGAATGGCAGGGGGGTTACGAGCAGTACGTC. It translates to CASSLEWQGGYEQYV.

This chain uses TRBV28 with TRBJ2-1, with 10 bases aligning to TRBD2. Germline loops: CDR1 MDHEN, CDR2 SYDVKM. The CDR3 is 19 amino acids. Unmatched junction bases numbered 17, after V lost 5 bases and J lost 4 bases. CDR3 sequence: CASSLGQGKGLAWYNEQFF. The CDR3 nucleotides read TGTGCCAGCAGTCTGGGGCAGGGGAAGGGACTAGCGTGGTACAATGAGCAGTTCTTC.

This clonotype occurred a few times. The rearrangement links TRBV5-1 to TRBJ2-5, with D possibly TRBD1 on 6 matching bases. Per the germline V gene, CDR1 is SGHRS and CDR2 is YFSETQ. The CDR3 runs 15 residues. V lost 4 bases and J lost 4, with 17 bases in between. CDR3 protein: CASSGNTGKGETQYF. The CDR3 DNA reads as TGCGCCAGCAGCGGGAATACAGGGAAAGGAGAGACCCAGTACTTC.

The rearrangement joins TRBV12-3 or TRBV12-4 to TRBJ2-2; 14 bases map to TRBD2. The CDR3 is 15 amino acids. J lost 7 bases, V lost 10 bases, and 8 bases had no gene match. The CDR3 sequence: CATRTSGGFDGELFF. The CDR3 DNA follows: TGTGCCACTCGGACTAGCGGGGGGTTCGACGGGGAGCTGTTTTTT.

This clonotype was seen at least ten times. The chain is built from TRBV12-3 or TRBV12-4 and TRBJ2-3; TRBD1 or TRBD2 may be the D gene (5 bases each). This CDR3 contains 13 residues. Trimming took off 5 bases at V and 6 bases at J, with 12 bases between the two ends. CDR3 sequence: CASSPGTTDTQYF. Written as DNA, the CDR3 is TGTGCCAGCAGTCCAGGGACCACGGATACGCAGTATTTT.

This clonotype was recorded many times. V usage is TRBV5-5 and J usage is TRBJ2-1; 7 positions match TRBD2. CDR1 SGHKS and CDR2 YYEKEE come from the germline V gene (reference sequence). This CDR3 contains 16 residues. The V gene end was trimmed by 2 bases and the J gene end by 5 bases; junction bases not matched to a gene: 10. The CDR3: CASSFPGGGLNNEQFF. The CDR3 DNA is TGTGCCAGCAGCTTCCCTGGGGGGGGGTTGAACAATGAGCAGTTCTTC.

This clonotype was detected many times. The chain joins TRBV10-3 to TRBJ1-3; TRBD1 matches at 9 bases. This CDR3 has 13 amino acids. The germline V gene has CDR1 ENHRY and CDR2 SYGVKD. In nucleotides, the CDR3 is TGTGCAAAAACAGGGGGCTACGGAAACACCATATATTTT. Amino acid sequence: CAKTGGYGNTIYF.

This clonotype was observed a few times. The chain is built from TRBV3-1 and TRBJ2-5; 12 nucleotides agree with TRBD2. This CDR3 has 15 amino acids. Germline lookup yields CDR1 LGHDT and CDR2 YNNKEL (reference sequence). V dropped 4 bases and J dropped 5; count of bases not matched to a gene: 5. In nucleotides, the CDR3 is TGTGCCAGCAGCCTACGGACTAGCGGGAAGGAGACCCAGTACTTC. Translating gives CASSLRTSGKETQYF.

In its sample, this clonotype was seen many times. The chain joins TRBV12-3 or TRBV12-4 to TRBJ2-2; 9 positions match TRBD1. J lost 4 bases, V lost 6 bases, and 6 bases had no gene match. This CDR3 has 15 residues. The CDR3: CASRGTGKGTGELFF. The CDR3 region has the DNA TGTGCCAGCAGGGGGACAGGGAAGGGCACCGGGGAGCTGTTTTTT.

As regards this clonotype: This could be a read error, since a much larger clone is one nucleotide away. The chain links TRBV7-8 to TRBJ2-3; the D gene is possibly TRBD1 (6 bases). The CDR3 spans 13 residues. The germline V gene has CDR1 SGHVS and CDR2 FQNEAQ. The CDR3: CTSSLTGTDTQYF. CDR3 nucleotides: TGTACCAGCAGCTTAACAGGGACAGATACGCAGTATTTT.

At least ten counts were recorded for this clonotype. The J gene is TRBJ2-1, the V gene TRBV20-1; 9 bases match TRBD2. CDR1 and CDR2 (germline): DFQATT, SNEGSKA (reference sequence). The CDR3 is made up of 15 amino acids. Trimming at V came to 3 bases and at J to 8 bases, leaving 11 bases not matched to a gene. Here the CDR3 DNA reads TGCAGTGCTAGTAGTCTAGCGGGATCCTATGATGAGCAGTTCTTC. It yields the protein CSASSLAGSYDEQFF.

This clonotype was seen at least ten times. V and J are TRBV20-1 and TRBJ2-3, with 8 nucleotides matching TRBD2. Germline CDR1 and CDR2: DFQATT and SNEGSKA (reference sequence). The CDR3 spans 14 residues. Trimming took 6 bases from V and 4 from J; bases not matched to a gene: 9. CDR3: CSARSGGGPDTQYF. Written as DNA, the CDR3 is TGCAGTGCCCGGAGCGGGGGCGGCCCAGATACGCAGTATTTT.

The chain links TRBV5-6 to TRBJ2-5; TRBD2 matches 12 bases. V was clipped by 4 bases and J by 5 bases; unmatched bases: 9. The CDR3 has 16 residues. CDR1 and CDR2 from the germline V gene are SGHDT and YYEEEE. The CDR3, as DNA: TGTGCCAGCAGCGAAGGACTAGCGGGGTTCGGGGAGACCCAGTACTTC. This gives the protein CASSEGLAGFGETQYF.

This clonotype was found many times. The chain couples TRBV19 to TRBJ2-1; the D gene is possibly TRBD2 (5 bases). CDR3 size: 15 residues. Germline V gene sequence: CDR1 LNHDA, CDR2 SQIVND (reference sequence). V was cut by 6 bases and J by 7 bases, with 19 bases left in between. The CDR3 reads CASRAPSPRLNEQFF. In nucleotides, the CDR3 is TGTGCCAGTAGGGCCCCTAGCCCAAGGCTGAATGAGCAGTTCTTC.

This clonotype was recorded many times. The chain joins TRBV5-1 to TRBJ1-3, with TRBD1 as a possible D gene (6 bases). The CDR3 runs to 16 residues. V gave up 8 bases and J gave up 2 bases, with 20 bases separating them. Germline assignment: CDR1 SGHRS and CDR2 YFSETQ. The CDR3 sequence is CARVWGANPPGNTIYF. DNA for the CDR3: TGCGCCAGGGTGTGGGGGGCTAACCCCCCTGGAAACACCATATATTTT.